This T cell receptor beta chain was retrieved from a study of T-cell reconstitution after alpha-beta-depleted transplantation in children. Study-wide findings and caveats: Elevated TCRbeta diversity at day 60 was traced, in some patients, to surviving recipient T cells and thymic progenitors. Reportedly, alpha-beta T cells present about two months post-transplant originated from several hundred expanded clones of graft origin. From newly produced T cells came most of the T-cell counts and diversity one year after transplant.

Germline V gives CDR1 DFQATT, CDR2 SNEGSKA (reference sequence). Unmatched junction bases numbered 7, after V lost 0 bases and J lost 0 bases. The CDR3 loop spans 17 amino acids. This clonotype occurred many times. The antigen remains unidentified. Preparing the TCRbeta library involved the use of unique molecular identifiers. TCRdb itself ran the PCR reads through MiXCR, one entry per CDR3 protein. The table includes around 100,000 distinct CDR3 sequences, less than 6% detected once. The chain joins TRBV20-1 to TRBJ2-3; 9 bases map to TRBD1. The sequenced sample was PBMCs, mostly from graft donor cells, obtained 60 days after TCRalphabeta/CD19-depleted stem cell transplant. The receptor was isolated from a female patient aged 2-9 years who had a stem cell transplant for Fanconi anemia, so the T cells may come from the graft donor. Here the CDR3 reads CSARDPWTGASTDTQYF. DNA of the CDR3: TGCAGTGCTAGAGATCCCTGGACAGGGGCTAGCACAGATACGCAGTATTTT.